The 9 T cell receptor beta chains given below trace back to one sample, sequenced in a study of breast tumors, draining lymph nodes, adjacent tissues listed by TCRdb under 2016. The axillary draining lymph nodes of breast cancer patients were the source of the lymph node samples. Receptors were amplified or captured by multiplex PCR. TCRdb records Illumina HiSeq 2000 as the sequencer. TCRdb reprocessed the public reads (quality trimming at Q25 with fastp, clone calling with MiXCR) and kept in-frame beta chains. Each CDR3 protein gets just one entry, which takes the most common genes and DNA from the rows behind it. In all, the sample holds about 230,000 distinct CDR3 sequences, and 32% of those were seen once. Of the sample, over 1.1% is held by the ten largest clones. Input material: axillary lymph node tissue. The receptors stem from a female donor with breast cancer. Some clones in this sample may be carry-over from other donors' samples.

This clonotype was recorded many times. The chain combines TRBV5-5 with TRBJ2-7; D uncertain. V lost 0 bases, J lost 2 bases, and 18 bases lay in between. The CDR3 is made up of 17 amino acids. Germline V gene data show CDR1 as SGHKS and CDR2 as YYEKEE (reference sequence). The CDR3 nucleotides are TGTGCCAGCAGCTTGGTAGTCACCTCGGTGACCCCCTACGAGCAGTACTTC. It yields the protein CASSLVVTSVTPYEQYF.

This clonotype occurred many times. The rearrangement links TRBV2 to TRBJ2-2, with 9 bases lining up with TRBD2. The CDR3 has 15 residues. The ends lost 5 bases at V and 2 bases at J; junction bases unmatched: 3. The germline CDR1 and CDR2 sequences are SNHLY and FYNNEI. CDR3 protein: CASSRTSANTGELFF. As DNA, the CDR3 is TGTGCCAGCAGTAGGACTAGCGCCAACACCGGGGAGCTGTTTTTT.

In this sample, this clonotype turned up many times. This chain uses TRBV18 with TRBJ2-5; D remains ambiguous. Trimming took off 0 bases at V and 4 bases at J, with 6 bases between the two ends. This CDR3 has 13 residues. The germline gives CDR1 KGHSH, CDR2 LQKENI. The CDR3 region is CASSPPGGETQYF. The CDR3 region has the DNA TGTGCCAGCTCACCACCAGGTGGAGAGACCCAGTACTTC.

This clonotype was counted many times. The chain couples TRBV3-1 to TRBJ2-3; the match to TRBD2 covers 12 bases. The CDR3 is made up of 16 amino acids. Germline assignment: CDR1 LGHDT and CDR2 YNNKEL (reference sequence). V shed 2 bases and J 1 base; nucleotides not matched to a gene: 1. Here the CDR3 reads CASSQRTSGGTDTQYF. Written as DNA, the CDR3 is TGTGCCAGCAGCCAACGGACTAGCGGGGGCACAGATACGCAGTATTTT.

This clonotype came up many times. This chain connects TRBV6-1 to TRBJ1-1; 7 nucleotides align to TRBD1. Germline CDR1 MNHNS, CDR2 SASEGT. The V segment lost 7 bases and the J segment 10 bases; nucleotides outside the gene matches: 6. The CDR3 is 11 amino acids. DNA for the CDR3: TGTGCCAGCACCACAGGGGTCGTAGCTTTCTTT. Translating it yields CASTTGVVAFF.

This clonotype was seen at least ten times. This sequence joins TRBV9 and TRBJ2-1, with a weak D call TRBD2 (6 bases). Germline V CDR1 and CDR2: SGDLS, YYNGEE. This CDR3 has 15 amino acids. Deletions cut 1 base from V and 6 bases from J, with 14 bases between. The CDR3 nucleotides read TGTGCCAGCAGCGTAACCACTAGCCCCAGCAATGAGCAGTTCTTC. Amino acid sequence: CASSVTTSPSNEQFF.

This clonotype was recorded many times. The gene calls are TRBV12-3 or TRBV12-4 and TRBJ2-2, with 12 bases matching TRBD1. J gave up 5 bases and V 5 bases, and 6 bases lay outside the gene matches. CDR3 size: 16 residues. CDR3 protein: CASSKGQGAGTGELFF. CDR3 nucleotides: TGTGCCAGCAGTAAGGGACAGGGGGCAGGGACCGGGGAGCTGTTTTTT.

The table lists this clonotype with many counts. The DNA for the CDR3 is TGTGCCAGCAGTCTCCAACTAGTTCGGGGGGGCCGCGAGCAGTTCTTC. Translating gives CASSLQLVRGGREQFF. The chain links TRBV2 to TRBJ2-1, with TRBD2 matching over 8 bases. The CDR3 has 16 residues. Germline trimming cut 5 bases from V and 10 bases from J; bases unmatched to any gene: 16. CDR1 and CDR2 from the germline V gene are SNHLY and FYNNEI.

This clonotype was observed many times. The chain recombines TRBV6-1 with TRBJ1-5; perhaps TRBD1 as D (6 bases). From germline, CDR1 is MNHNS and CDR2 SASEGT. The ends were cut back, 10 bases at V and 6 bases at J, with 16 bases in the middle. CDR3 length: 13 residues. CDR3 sequence: CATLGGAGQPQHF. CDR3 DNA: TGTGCCACCCTCGGGGGGGCGGGTCAGCCCCAGCATTTT.